Only one count was recorded for the clone carrying this T cell receptor (beta chain). At one end the junction does not follow the germline gene, possibly because of a read error. The primer mix had 60 Vbeta and 13 Jbeta primers. Sequenced by immunoSEQ multiplex PCR; TCRdb stores in-frame clones only, minus some. This sample carries 55,000 to 65,000 clones, about 83% of them seen once, and the ten largest clones take about 1.6%. Germline lookup yields CDR1 SNHLY and CDR2 FYNNEI. CDR3 length equals 13 residues. These data are taken from a study of cytomegalovirus exposure and HLA in healthy donors. The specimen was PBMCs. The TCR sequence derives from a human donor in good health. The genes are TRBV2 and TRBJ2-7; maybe TRBD1 (6 bases). The CDR3 region is CASSEMFKGHPGF. The CDR3 DNA sequence: TGTGCCAGCAGTGAGATGTTTAAGGGACACCCGGGATTC.